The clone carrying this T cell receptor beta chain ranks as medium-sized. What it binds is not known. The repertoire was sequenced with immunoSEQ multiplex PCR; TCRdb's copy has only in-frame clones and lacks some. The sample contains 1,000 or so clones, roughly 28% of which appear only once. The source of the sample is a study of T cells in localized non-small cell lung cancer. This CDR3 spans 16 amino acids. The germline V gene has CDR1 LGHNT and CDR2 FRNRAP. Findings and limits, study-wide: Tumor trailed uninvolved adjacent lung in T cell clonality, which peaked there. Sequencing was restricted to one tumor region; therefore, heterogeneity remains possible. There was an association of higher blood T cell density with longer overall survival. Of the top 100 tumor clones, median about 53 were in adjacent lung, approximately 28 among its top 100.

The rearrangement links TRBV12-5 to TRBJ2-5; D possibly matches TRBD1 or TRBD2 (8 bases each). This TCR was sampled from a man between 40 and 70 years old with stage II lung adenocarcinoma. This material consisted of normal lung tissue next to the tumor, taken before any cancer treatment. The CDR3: CASARGLAGRGETQYF. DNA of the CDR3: TGTGCCAGCGCCAGGGGGCTAGCGGGTCGTGGGGAGACCCAGTACTTC. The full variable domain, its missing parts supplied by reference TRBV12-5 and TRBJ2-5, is DARVTQTPRHKVTEMGQEVTMRCQPILGHNTVFWYRQTMMQGLELLAYFRNRAPLDDSGMPKDRFSAEMPDATLATLKIQPSEPRDSAVYFCASARGLAGRGETQYFGPGTRLLVL.